This TCR beta chain was identified during a study of blood T cell repertoires in COVID-19. Study overall: Whether acute or convalescent, the COVID-19 samples came from the United States, Italy and Spain. The analysed material was cDNA or gDNA that came from T cells, B-cell-depleted T cells, or PBMCs.

This CDR3 contains 13 residues. The V end was cut by 3 bases, the J end by 4 bases, with 10 bases between. Germline V gene sequence: CDR1 SGHVS, CDR2 FNYEAQ. How the authors handled the data: Amplified reference gene primers provided the basis for estimating nucleated cell counts. The repertoire was sequenced with immunoSEQ multiplex PCR; TCRdb's copy has only in-frame clones and lacks some. V, J and clone size reflect that table, while D and trimming were determined from the DNA. The table lists 190,000 or so clones, about 91% of them singletons, with more than 3.5% in the top ten. This TCR was recovered from a woman aged 25-40 years with acute or convalescent COVID-19. This chain joins TRBV7-6 and TRBJ2-7, with D possibly matching TRBD2 (6 bases). Sample: peripheral blood. The CDR3 region has the DNA TGTGCCAGCAGCTTCGGGCTAGCGTACGAGCAGTACTTC. This sequence encodes CASSFGLAYEQYF.